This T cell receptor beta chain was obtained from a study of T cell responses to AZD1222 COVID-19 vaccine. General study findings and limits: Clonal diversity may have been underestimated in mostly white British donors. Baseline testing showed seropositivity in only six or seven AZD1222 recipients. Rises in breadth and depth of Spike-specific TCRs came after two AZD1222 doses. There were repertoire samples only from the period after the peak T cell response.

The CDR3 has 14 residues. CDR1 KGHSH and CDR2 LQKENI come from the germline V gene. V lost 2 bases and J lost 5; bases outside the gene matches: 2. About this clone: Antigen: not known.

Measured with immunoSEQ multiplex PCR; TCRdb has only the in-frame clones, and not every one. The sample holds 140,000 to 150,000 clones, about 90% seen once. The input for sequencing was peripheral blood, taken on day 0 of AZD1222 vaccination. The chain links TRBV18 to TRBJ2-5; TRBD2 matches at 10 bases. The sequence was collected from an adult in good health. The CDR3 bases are TGTGCCAGCTCACCAACGGGACTAGCGGAGACCCAGTACTTC. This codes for CASSPTGLAETQYF.